This T cell receptor (beta chain) is drawn from a study of blood T cells in healthy people across ages. Study-wide results and limits: The fall in TCR beta diversity per million T cells was roughly linear with age. The long-lived group displayed more naive CD4+ cells, plus higher diversity, than the aged donors did. It was held that the diversity estimates obtained from one million T cells were underestimates.

Isolated PBMCs totaled at least 6 million in each sample. Sample-barcoded 5' priming and a J-beta primer mix drove a second PCR of about 6 to 12 cycles. Each CDR3 protein is one row after TCRdb ran MiXCR on the 5' RACE reads. The table records approximately 900,000 distinct CDR3 sequences, 45% to 50% of them present only once. CDR1 is LGHNA and CDR2 is YSLEER in the germline V gene. Trimming took 0 bases from V and 8 from J, leaving 11 bases between them. This CDR3 region has 14 residues. Details on this clonotype: Its target is not known.

The TCR comes from a man aged 25-45 years in good health. Sequencing was done on a sample of blood. The chain uses TRBV4-3 and TRBJ2-1; D is tentatively TRBD1 or TRBD2 (5 bases each). In DNA form, the CDR3 reads TGCGCCAGCAGCCAAGACCCAGGGAGCCATGAGCAGTTCTTC. Protein product: CASSQDPGSHEQFF.